These T cell receptor beta chains were read from a single sample in a study of HIV-infected children after antiretroviral therapy interruption. TCRdb re-analysed the 3' RACE reads in MiXCR, keeping a single row per CDR3 protein. The sample includes 40,000 to 50,000 distinct CDR3 sequences, approximately 4% of them seen just once. Sequencing was performed on CD45RA+ CD4+ T cells from PBMCs, pooled from several time points, taken from a donor given antiretroviral therapy, either interrupted or continuous. Receptor source: a pool of human donors with HIV. CDR3s include the opening cysteine and the closing phenylalanine or tryptophan. D genes are given only for firm matches. Some rows have no size entry. The others give once, few or many, or a class for an expanded clone.

TGTGCCAGCAGTTTAGGGTTCCCCAAGGCCAACGTCCTGACTTTC CASSLGFPKANVLTF TRBJ2-6 . TRBV12-3/TRBV12-4 .
TGCGCCAGCAGCGGTCCGCAGGGGTACGAGCAGTACTTC CASSGPQGYEQYF TRBJ2-7 many TRBV5-1 .
TGCAGCGTTGGACAGGGTGGCAATCAGCCCCAGCATTTT CSVGQGGNQPQHF TRBJ1-5 many TRBV29-1 TRBD1
TGTGCCTGGAGCACAACTAGCGGGGAGACCCAGTACTTC CAWSTTSGETQYF TRBJ2-5 many TRBV30 TRBD2
TGTGCCATCAGGAGCGGGGTAGCGGACTACAATGAGCAGTTCTTC CAIRSGVADYNEQFF TRBJ2-1 few TRBV10-3 TRBD2
TGTGCCAGCAGTTTTGGCGGGGGGGGCACTGATACGCAGTATTTT CASSFGGGGTDTQYF TRBJ2-3 many TRBV12-3/TRBV12-4 TRBD2
TGCAGTGCCTCCTCTAGGGCTAGCACAGATACGCAGTATTTT CSASSRASTDTQYF TRBJ2-3 many TRBV20-1 .
TGTGCCAGCAGTCGGGACAGGGGGCGAAGTCAAAACACCTTGTACTTT CASSRDRGRSQNTLYF TRBJ2-4 many TRBV7-9 TRBD1
TGTGCCAGCAGCTTAGCCCAGGGAGAAGCTTTCTTT CASSLAQGEAFF TRBJ1-1 many TRBV7-9 .
TGTGCCATCACCCCCAAGGGAGCTTCTCCTGGAAACACCATATATTTT CAITPKGASPGNTIYF TRBJ1-3 many TRBV10-3 .
TGCAGTGCAGGACCGCAGGGCGAAGCCAAAAACATTCAGTACTTC CSAGPQGEAKNIQYF TRBJ2-4 few TRBV20-1 .
TGTGCCAGCAGCTTAGTAGAGAACACTGAAGCTTTCTTT CASSLVENTEAFF TRBJ1-1 many TRBV7-3 .
TGCAGCGCGGGACTTTTCACTGAAGCTTTCTTT CSAGLFTEAFF TRBJ1-1 once TRBV29-1 .
TGTGCTAGTGGTTTGGTGGATTCCCCGGGGGCTGGCTACACCTTC CASGLVDSPGAGYTF TRBJ1-2 many TRBV12-5 .
TGTGCCAGCACCCAGGTCCAATTTCAGGAGGAAGCTTTCTTT CASTQVQFQEEAFF TRBJ1-1 many TRBV12-3/TRBV12-4 .
TGTGCCAGCAGCCCTAGGCCTGTGGGGGGGGCGAGTGGAAACACCATATATTTT CASSPRPVGGASGNTIYF TRBJ1-3 many TRBV27 .
TGTGCCAGCAGCTCCCTGGCGGCAGGGGACTATGGCTACACCTTC CASSSLAAGDYGYTF TRBJ1-2 many TRBV7-4 .
TGTGCCACCAGTGATAGGGACGCCCGTGAAGCTTTCTTT CATSDRDAREAFF TRBJ1-1 . TRBV24-1 .
TGTGCCAGCAGTCCGGGACCCCAGGAGGCTGAAAAACTGTTTTTT CASSPGPQEAEKLFF TRBJ1-4 many TRBV6-5 .
TGCGCCAGCAGCCAATTCGCCGGATACTATGGCTACACCTTC CASSQFAGYYGYTF TRBJ1-2 many TRBV4-1 .
TGTGCCAGCAGCCGAGAGGGGAATCAGCCCCAGCATTTT CASSREGNQPQHF TRBJ1-5 many TRBV28 .
TGCGCCAGCAGTGAATCAGGGGTGAGTGAGCAGTACTTC CASSESGVSEQYF TRBJ2-7 many TRBV10-1 .
TGTGCCATCCGGGACAGGGCCTCCTACGAGCAGTACTTC CAIRDRASYEQYF TRBJ2-7 many TRBV28 TRBD1
TGTGCCAGTAGTATGCGGGACAGGGGGATAGATACGCAGTATTTT CASSMRDRGIDTQYF TRBJ2-3 many TRBV19 TRBD1
TGTGCCACCAGTGATTTGATGGGGGGAACCGGGGAGCTGTTTTTT CATSDLMGGTGELFF TRBJ2-2 few TRBV24-1 .
TGCGCCGCCAACCAGGGAAGTAATGAAAAACTGTTTTTT CAANQGSNEKLFF TRBJ1-4 many TRBV23-1 .
TGTGCCAGCAGCTTAGCGGGGGTCACCTACGAGCAGTACTTC CASSLAGVTYEQYF TRBJ2-7 few TRBV7-2 .
TGTGCCAGCAGTTACTCGACGGGGAACCAAGAGACCCAGTACTTC CASSYSTGNQETQYF TRBJ2-5 . TRBV6-5 .
TGCGCCAGCAGACGGAGCGGGGGCCGGAATAATGAAAAACTGTTTTTT CASRRSGGRNNEKLFF TRBJ1-4 many TRBV5-1 .